This T cell receptor beta chain stems from a study of blood T cells in healthy people across ages. Between the trimmed V and J ends, which lost 6 bases and 1 base, there was a span of 6 bases. This CDR3 has 12 residues. This clonotype was seen a few times. The use of a sample-barcoded 5' primer and a J-beta primer mix characterized a second PCR of about 6 to 11 cycles. Using its own MiXCR run on the 5' RACE reads, TCRdb lists one record per CDR3 protein. The sample lists 870,000 or so distinct CDR3 sequences, around 28% occurring once. The rearrangement uses TRBV12-3 or TRBV12-4 and TRBJ1-1; D is unresolved. The sequenced sample consisted of blood. This TCR was recovered from a woman at least 80 years old in good health. The CDR3 loop reads CASRRTNTEAFF. The DNA of the CDR3 is TGTGCCAGCAGGAGGACGAACACTGAAGCTTTCTTT.